The 18 T cell receptor beta chains presented below share a single source sample, sequenced in a study of beta chain features in type 1 diabetes (dated by TCRdb to 2016 to 2019). The investigation overall reported the following: A moderate but significant shortening of TCRB CDR3 length was observed in type 1 diabetes patients in all four CD4+ subsets.

The antigens for these receptors are not known. The library was generated by the immunoSEQ multiplex PCR assay. The High Capacity cDNA Reverse Transcription Kit was used to reverse transcribe all of the isolated RNA, meaning that expressed TCRB transcripts were what got sequenced. TCRdb took over this immuneACCESS table, retaining in-frame rearrangements with V and J assigned. Such tables are incomplete; in checked studies, under half of the missing clones stem from an unresolved V gene, and the remainder is unexplained. This sample lists more than 300,000 clones; around 10% were detected once. The ten top clones hold over 0.45% of the sample. Material: central memory CD4+ T cells from blood. The receptors were sampled from a man aged 25-40 years with type 1 diabetes.

This clone was counted a few times. The chain joins TRBV7-9 to TRBJ2-7; D gene unclear. The V end was cut by 5 bases, the J end by 6 bases, with 8 bases between. CDR1 and CDR2 from the germline V gene are SEHNR and FQNEAQ (reference sequence). This CDR3 is 11 amino acids long. DNA of the CDR3: TGTGCCAGCAGCCCGGGTTCCGAGCAGTACTTC. Amino acids: CASSPGSEQYF. The full variable domain, its missing parts supplied by reference TRBV7-9 and TRBJ2-7, is DTGVSQNPRHKITKRGQNVTFRCDPISEHNRLYWYRQTLGQGPEFLTYFQNEAQLEKSRLLSDRFSAERPKGSFSTLEIQRTEQGDSAMYLCASSPGSEQYFGPGTRLTVT.

This clone has more than one count but fewer than ten. The CDR3 bases are TGTGCCAGCAGTCCCCCCAACCAAGAGACCCAGTACTTC. Amino acids: CASSPPNQETQYF. The chain employs TRBV28 and TRBJ2-5; no firm D call. Germline V CDR1 and CDR2: MDHEN, SYDVKM. The CDR3 loop spans 13 amino acids. Trimming took off 5 bases at V and 0 bases at J, with 7 bases between the two ends.

This clone was counted between two and nine times. The V and J genes are TRBV7-3 and TRBJ2-2; no clear D gene. This CDR3 region has 13 residues. Per the germline V gene, CDR1 is SGHTA and CDR2 is FQGTGA. V lost 4 bases to trimming and J lost 2 bases, with 5 bases between them. The DNA of the CDR3 is TGTGCCAGCAGCTCCATAAACACCGGGGAGCTGTTTTTT. Translation gives CASSSINTGELFF.

The rearrangement uses TRBV6-5 and TRBJ2-5; weak D call: TRBD1 (6 bases). The germline V and J ends were trimmed by 7 bases and 4 bases, with 16 bases remaining between them. Per germline, CDR1 MNHEY and CDR2 SVGAGI. The CDR3 runs to 14 residues. CDR3 coding DNA: TGTGCCAGCAACTATAACAGGGTTCGAGAGACCCAGTACTTC. Protein sequence: CASNYNRVRETQYF.

This clone appeared many times. The chain uses TRBV6-6 and TRBJ2-5; D gene ambiguous. The CDR3 extends over 12 amino acids. Germline CDR1 is MNHNY and CDR2 is SVGAGI (reference sequence). V was pared by 7 bases and J by 0 bases, with 6 bases between. In DNA form, the CDR3 reads TGTGCCAGCAAAGGGTACCAAGAGACCCAGTACTTC. Its protein product is CASKGYQETQYF.

On this clone: This sample also contains other DNA sequences that code for the same CDR3. The chain has TRBV13 and TRBJ2-3, with D unclear. CDR1 and CDR2 from the germline V gene are PRHDT and FYEKMQ (reference sequence). The CDR3 contains 14 residues. V lost 2 bases, J lost 0 bases, and 6 bases lay in between. The CDR3 reads CASSLTGSTDTQYF. The CDR3 DNA reads as TGTGCCAGCAGCTTAACCGGAAGCACAGATACGCAGTATTTT.

This clone was counted between two and nine times. CDR3 region: CASSLGGIFVTQYF. CDR3 DNA: TGTGCCAGCAGTTTGGGGGGCATTTTCGTCACCCAGTACTTC. The chain uses TRBV27 and TRBJ2-5; D could derive from TRBD1 or TRBD2 (6 bases each). The V end was cut by 3 bases, the J end by 8 bases, with 16 bases between. Per germline, CDR1 MNHEY and CDR2 SMNVEV (reference sequence). The CDR3 runs 14 residues.

This clone was picked up many times. V is TRBV10-3 and J is TRBJ2-1; 10 positions match TRBD1. The V and J ends lost 4 bases and 1 base, in that order; junction bases with no gene match: 4. The germline gives CDR1 ENHRY, CDR2 SYGVKD. The CDR3 length is 16 residues. CDR3 region: CAISAPGQGSYNEQFF. The DNA of the CDR3 is TGTGCCATCAGTGCACCGGGACAGGGGTCCTACAATGAGCAGTTCTTC.

This clone was detected a few times. The chain combines TRBV6-1 with TRBJ2-7; 9 bases line up with TRBD2. This CDR3 spans 12 amino acids. Germline V CDR1 and CDR2: MNHNS, SASEGT. V lost 6 bases, J lost 3 bases, and 0 bases stayed unmatched. CDR3 sequence reads: CASRTSGYEQYF. The CDR3 DNA sequence: TGTGCCAGCAGGACTAGCGGCTACGAGCAGTACTTC.

V is TRBV11-2 and J is TRBJ2-3, with TRBD2 matching 7 bases. V gave up 3 bases and J gave up 2 bases; unmatched junction bases: 5. Germline CDR1 SGHAT, CDR2 FQNNGV. The CDR3 has 15 amino acids. The CDR3 DNA reads TGTGCCAGCAGCTTCGAGGGAGGGGCCACAGATACGCAGTATTTT. Amino acid sequence: CASSFEGGATDTQYF.

The chain links TRBV4-2 to TRBJ2-5; 9 nucleotides align to TRBD1. Per the germline V gene, CDR1 is LGHNA and CDR2 is YNFKEQ. Trimming took 4 bases from V and 2 from J; bases not matched to a gene: 5. The CDR3 is 15 residues long. The CDR3 here is CASSLGTGQQETQYF. The CDR3, as DNA: TGTGCCAGCAGCCTAGGGACAGGGCAACAAGAGACCCAGTACTTC.

The V call is TRBV2, the J call TRBJ2-3; possibly TRBD1 for D (6 bases). V was shortened by 6 bases and J by 7 bases, with 17 bases between the two germline ends. Germline lookup yields CDR1 SNHLY and CDR2 FYNNEI. This CDR3 contains 14 residues. CDR3: CASRPLGGGYTQYF. The CDR3 DNA reads as TGTGCCAGCAGACCTTTAGGGGGTGGATATACGCAGTATTTT.

The CDR3 DNA reads as TGTGCCAGCAGGTCAGGGGGCAGGAAGACCCAGTACTTC. Translating gives CASRSGGRKTQYF. The chain combines TRBV6-5 with TRBJ2-5; TRBD1 aligns across 8 bases. The CDR3 has 13 residues. Germline CDR1 and CDR2: MNHEY and SVGAGI. Unmatched junction bases numbered 6, after V lost 6 bases and J lost 6 bases.

The rearrangement links TRBV29-1 to TRBJ2-5; no clear D gene. Looked up from germline, CDR1 is SQVTM and CDR2 is ANQGSEA. CDR3 length: 11 residues. V gave up 4 bases and J gave up 5 bases, with 8 bases separating them. CDR3 bases: TGCAGCGTTGTAAGCTTCGAGACCCAGTACTTC. This codes for CSVVSFETQYF.

V usage is TRBV7-6 and J usage is TRBJ1-5, with D maybe TRBD1 (5 bases). The CDR3 loop spans 15 amino acids. Trimming took off 5 bases at V and 4 bases at J, with 15 bases between the two ends. CDR1 SGHVS and CDR2 FNYEAQ come from the germline V gene. The CDR3, as DNA: TGTGCCAGCAGCCCATTAGAGGGGCGGAATCAGCCCCAGCATTTT. Amino acid sequence: CASSPLEGRNQPQHF.

This clone was seen just once. The V call is TRBV30, the J call TRBJ2-7; 13 bases are a match to TRBD2. The CDR3 contains 15 residues. The germline V gene encodes CDR1 GTSNPN and CDR2 SVGIG (reference sequence). The V segment lost 8 bases and the J segment 2 bases; nucleotides outside the gene matches: 9. The CDR3 loop reads CASSLGLAGTYEQYF. The DNA of the CDR3 is TGTGCCAGCAGTCTGGGACTAGCGGGAACCTACGAGCAGTACTTC.

In this sample, this clone turned up a few times. The V gene is TRBV28, the J gene TRBJ1-1; D uncertain. The V gene's germline CDR1 is MDHEN and CDR2 SYDVKM. Trimming cost V 6 bases and J 7 bases, with 12 bases left between them. This CDR3 spans 12 amino acids. The CDR3, as DNA: TGTGCCAGCAGACTAAATCAGGTTGAAGCTTTCTTT. It codes for CASRLNQVEAFF.

The rearrangement links TRBV29-1 to TRBJ2-2; 16 bases map to TRBD2. The CDR3 has 18 residues. The germline V gene has CDR1 SQVTM and CDR2 ANQGSEA. J lost 0 bases, V lost 6 bases, and 7 bases had no gene match. CDR3 sequence: CSVSGLAGGPPNTGELFF. CDR3 sequence (DNA): TGCAGCGTCTCGGGACTAGCGGGAGGGCCCCCGAACACCGGGGAGCTGTTTTTT.